This T cell receptor (beta chain) derives from a study of T cell responses to AZD1222 COVID-19 vaccine. Study-wide background: The analysis combined second doses at about 4 or about 12 weeks.

About this clone: Its antigen is currently unknown.

Trimming pared 3 bases from V and 0 bases from J, leaving 15 bases between. Germline V CDR1 and CDR2: SQVTM, ANQGSEA. There are 16 residues in the CDR3. This table comes from immunoSEQ multiplex PCR, and its TCRdb copy is limited to in-frame clones, with some not included. The sample has 150,000 to 200,000 clones; around 93% are singletons. Study outcomes and limitations: Only six or seven AZD1222 recipients tested seropositive at baseline. The repertoires were collected only after the peak T cell response. Donors were chiefly white British, with a greater number of females, and clonal diversity was perhaps underestimated.

The sample consisted of peripheral blood, taken on day 0 of AZD1222 vaccination. The sequence came from an adult in good health. The chain couples TRBV29-1 to TRBJ1-5; D remains unclear. CDR3 amino acids: CSVDGTGVYSNQPQHF. DNA of the CDR3: TGCAGCGTTGACGGAACGGGCGTCTATAGCAATCAGCCCCAGCATTTT.